One sample yielded the 25 T cell receptor beta chains listed below, sequenced in a study of blood T cell repertoires in COVID-19. Clones were sequenced by immunoSEQ multiplex PCR, and TCRdb holds only the in-frame ones, with some missing. Of 45,000 to 55,000 clones in the sample, 80% to 90% were seen once. Specimen: peripheral blood. These receptors were obtained from a man in his forties or fifties with active COVID-19.

The table lists this clone with a count of one. The chain joins TRBV12-3 or TRBV12-4 to TRBJ1-4; possibly TRBD1 for D (6 bases). This CDR3 has 13 amino acids. V lost 5 bases and J 6 bases, leaving 10 bases between the germline ends. CDR3 loop: CASSQGFYEKLFF. CDR3 nucleotides: TGTGCCAGCAGTCAGGGGTTCTATGAAAAACTGTTTTTT.

The rearrangement uses TRBV12-3 or TRBV12-4 and TRBJ1-2; a weak D match, TRBD1 (6 bases). V lost 3 bases, J lost 6 bases, and 11 bases lay in between. The CDR3 is 13 residues long. CDR3 bases: TGTGCCAGCAGTTTGTCACAGGGACATGGCTACACCTTC. Its protein is CASSLSQGHGYTF.

The chain carries TRBV3-1 (or the pseudogene TRBV3-2) and TRBJ2-4; no definite D call. V lost 0 bases to trimming and J lost 2 bases, with 5 bases between them. Germline V lookup: CDR1 LGHDT, CDR2 YNNKEL (reference sequence). The CDR3 length is 14 residues. CDR3 loop: CASSQDFTKNIQYF. The CDR3 DNA reads TGTGCCAGCAGCCAAGATTTTACCAAAAACATTCAGTACTTC.

The rearrangement links TRBV9 to TRBJ1-2; D might be TRBD1 (5 bases). V lost 3 bases and J lost 8, with 17 bases in between. CDR3 size: 14 residues. Germline V gene lookup returns CDR1 SGDLS and CDR2 YYNGEE. CDR3 sequence reads: CASSGIGHSAGYTF. The DNA of the CDR3 is TGTGCCAGCAGCGGAATAGGACATAGTGCCGGCTACACCTTC.

The rearrangement uses TRBV6-5 and TRBJ2-7, with 16 bases matching TRBD2. CDR3 length equals 16 residues. Looked up from germline, CDR1 is MNHEY and CDR2 is SVGAGI. With V trimmed by 2 bases and J by 4 bases, 2 bases remained unmatched. The CDR3 is CASSYGTSGGVYEQYF. The CDR3 nucleotides read TGTGCCAGCAGTTACGGGACTAGCGGGGGGGTGTACGAGCAGTACTTC.

The chain links TRBV3-1 (or the pseudogene TRBV3-2) to TRBJ2-7; D may be TRBD2 (6 bases). CDR1 LGHDT and CDR2 YNNKEL come from the germline V gene (reference sequence). With 8 bases removed from V and 0 bases from J, the gap between germline ends came to 14 bases. The CDR3 sequence is 14 residues long. The CDR3 nucleotides read TGTGCCAGCGCTGGGTGGGGGGACTCCTACGAGCAGTACTTC. Its translation is CASAGWGDSYEQYF.

The chain combines TRBV7-2 with TRBJ1-6; tentative D call: TRBD1 (6 bases). Trimming took off 5 bases at V and 10 bases at J, with 18 bases between the two ends. The germline V gene has CDR1 SGHTA and CDR2 FQGNSA. This CDR3 spans 15 amino acids. CDR3 sequence reads: CASSPNTGIGSPLHF. In DNA form, the CDR3 reads TGTGCCAGCAGCCCTAATACAGGGATCGGCTCACCCCTCCACTTT.

CDR3 bases: TGCGCCAGCAGCCAAGACAGGAATAATGAAAAACTGTTTTTT. Protein: CASSQDRNNEKLFF. The J gene is TRBJ1-4, the V gene TRBV4-3, with D hard to call. Germline V gives CDR1 LGHNA, CDR2 YSLEER. The CDR3 length is 14 residues. The V gene lost 0 bases and the J gene lost 4 bases, with 6 bases spanning the gap.

The V and J genes are TRBV14 and TRBJ1-2; D unclear. This CDR3 has 13 amino acids. V was cut by 4 bases and J by 0 bases, with 6 bases left in between. CDR1 is SGHDN, CDR2 FVKESK, per germline. CDR3 region: CASSPGANYGYTF. The CDR3 DNA is TGTGCCAGCAGCCCGGGAGCTAACTATGGCTACACCTTC.

This chain connects TRBV15 to TRBJ2-3; 9 nucleotides line up with TRBD2. The trim removed 11 bases at V and 4 bases at J, leaving 13 bases unmatched. The CDR3 covers 15 residues. The germline V gene encodes CDR1 LNHNV and CDR2 YYDKDF (reference sequence). The CDR3 loop reads CASGAGGPRADTQYF. The CDR3 nucleotides read TGTGCCTCGGGGGCGGGAGGGCCCCGGGCAGATACGCAGTATTTT.

Only one count was recorded for this clone. The CDR3 is CASKVGGEVSPLHF. CDR3 bases: TGTGCCAGCAAGGTGGGCGGGGAAGTATCACCCCTCCACTTT. J is TRBJ1-6 and V is TRBV2, with no clear D. The ends were cut back, 7 bases at V and 10 bases at J, with 17 bases in the middle. Germline lookup yields CDR1 SNHLY and CDR2 FYNNEI. This CDR3 region has 14 residues.

This chain joins TRBV7-2 and TRBJ1-2; D unclear. Germline V gene sequence: CDR1 SGHTA, CDR2 FQGNSA. The V end lost 5 bases, the J end lost 8 bases, and 12 bases lay between the germline ends. This CDR3 is built from 12 residues. Here the CDR3 reads CASSHTVKGYTF. CDR3 coding DNA: TGTGCCAGCAGCCATACTGTCAAGGGCTACACCTTC.

The rearrangement links TRBV27 to TRBJ2-7, with TRBD2 identical over 8 bases. Per germline, CDR1 MNHEY and CDR2 SMNVEV (reference sequence). Losses at the gene ends were 1 base for V and 4 bases for J; bases not matched to a gene: 6. The CDR3 contains 15 residues. The CDR3 reads CASSLYAGGRYEQYF. The CDR3 nucleotides read TGTGCCAGCAGTTTATATGCGGGAGGAAGGTACGAGCAGTACTTC.

The genes are TRBV5-1 and TRBJ1-2, with 7 nucleotides matching TRBD1. V trimming: 3 bases; J trimming: 4 bases; junction bases outside the gene matches: 6. Germline CDR1 SGHRS, CDR2 YFSETQ. The CDR3 has 14 residues. As DNA, the CDR3 is TGCGCCAGCAGCTCACAGACAGGGACCTATGGCTACACCTTC. Protein: CASSSQTGTYGYTF.

The rearrangement joins TRBV2 to TRBJ1-2, with D possibly matching TRBD1 (5 bases). The CDR3 is 14 residues long. Germline CDR1 and CDR2: SNHLY and FYNNEI. Trimming pared 6 bases from V and 6 bases from J, leaving 17 bases between. CDR3 nucleotides: TGTGCCAGCAGGCGGGAAGGGACTGTTGATGGCTACACCTTC. The encoded protein is CASRREGTVDGYTF.

The chain has TRBV5-1 and TRBJ2-3; D remains unclear. Trimming shortened V by 5 bases and J by 0 bases, and 10 bases separated the two germline ends. This CDR3 has 14 residues. From germline, CDR1 is SGHRS and CDR2 YFSETQ. The CDR3 bases are TGCGCCAGCAGGACTGAGGTTAGCACAGATACGCAGTATTTT. Its translation: CASRTEVSTDTQYF.

This clone has a single count. This chain uses TRBV7-8 with TRBJ1-1; perhaps TRBD1 as D (5 bases). The CDR3 is 14 amino acids. V gave up 4 bases and J gave up 6 bases, with 15 bases separating them. In germline, CDR1 is SGHVS, CDR2 FQNEAQ. The CDR3 DNA reads as TGTGCCAGCAGCTCGGGGGGAAAATCCCCTGAAGCTTTCTTT. This encodes CASSSGGKSPEAFF.

The gene calls are TRBV5-4 and TRBJ1-2; 7 bases align to TRBD1. V lost 1 base, J lost 8 bases, and 14 bases stayed unmatched. The CDR3 totals 16 residues. Germline values: CDR1 SGHNT, CDR2 YYREEE (reference sequence). The CDR3: CASSLSGQVHFNGYTF. The CDR3 bases are TGTGCCAGCAGCTTGTCCGGACAGGTACATTTTAACGGCTACACCTTC. Drawing the rest from reference TRBV5-4 and TRBJ1-2, the complete variable domain is ETGVTQSPTHLIKTRGQQVTLRCSSQSGHNTVSWYQQALGQGPQFIFQYYREEENGRGNFPPRFSGLQFPNYSSELNVNALELDDSALYLCASSLSGQVHFNGYTFGSGTRLTVV.

This clone appeared a single time. This chain uses TRBV5-1 with TRBJ1-1; D may be TRBD1 (5 bases). The germline gives CDR1 SGHRS, CDR2 YFSETQ. This CDR3 has 15 residues. V was pared by 4 bases and J by 0 bases, with 13 bases between. Here the CDR3 reads CASSPDITMNTEAFF. Here the CDR3 DNA reads TGCGCCAGCAGCCCGGACATTACCATGAACACTGAAGCTTTCTTT.

This chain joins TRBV28 and TRBJ1-3, with D hard to call. CDR1 is MDHEN, CDR2 SYDVKM, per germline. This CDR3 is built from 11 residues. The V and J ends lost 5 bases and 4 bases respectively, with 3 bases between them. The CDR3 is CASSLGNTIYF. Here the CDR3 DNA reads TGTGCCAGCAGTCTCGGAAACACCATATATTTT.

The CDR3 DNA sequence: TGTGCCAGCAGCTTAAGAGGGAGGGCCACCTTCCAAGAGACCCAGTACTTC. The encoded protein is CASSLRGRATFQETQYF. V and J are TRBV7-7 and TRBJ2-5; 7 nucleotides match TRBD2. This CDR3 is built from 17 residues. CDR1 and CDR2 (germline): SSHAT, FNYEAQ (reference sequence). J was trimmed by 1 base and V by 2 bases; bases with no gene match: 10. The full variable domain, its missing parts supplied by reference TRBV7-7 and TRBJ2-5, is GAGVSQSPRYKVTKRGQDVTLRCDPISSHATLYWYQQALGQGPEFLTYFNYEAQPDKSGLPSDRFSAERPEGSISTLTIQRTEQRDSAMYRCASSLRGRATFQETQYFGPGTRLLVL.

CDR3 sequence reads: CASSQVAGTGNQPQHF. CDR3 DNA: TGCGCCAGCAGCCAAGTCGCCGGGACAGGCAATCAGCCCCAGCATTTT. V is TRBV4-3 and J is TRBJ1-5; 7 bases are a match to TRBD1. CDR1 and CDR2 (germline): LGHNA, YSLEER. CDR3 length: 16 residues. The J segment lost 2 bases and the V segment lost 1 base, leaving 5 bases of the junction unmatched.

The chain is built from TRBV18 and TRBJ1-2, with TRBD1 as a possible D gene (5 bases). Germline V lookup: CDR1 KGHSH, CDR2 LQKENI. V gave up 2 bases and J gave up 0 bases, with 7 bases separating them. The CDR3 is 14 amino acids. CDR3 sequence reads: CASSPAGSNYGYTF. CDR3 DNA sequence: TGTGCCAGCTCACCAGCAGGGTCTAACTATGGCTACACCTTC.

This sequence joins TRBV5-4 and TRBJ2-7; 7 bases align to TRBD1. Germline loops: CDR1 SGHNT, CDR2 YYREEE (reference sequence). This CDR3 contains 14 residues. V lost 0 bases and J lost 2; bases outside the gene matches: 2. The CDR3 bases are TGTGCCAGCAGCTTGGGACAGGGCCCCTACGAGCAGTACTTC. Encoded protein: CASSLGQGPYEQYF.

There are a few counts of this clone. This rearrangement joins TRBV14 to TRBJ1-3; TRBD1 aligns across 8 bases. The CDR3 covers 16 residues. The ends lost 4 bases at V and 2 bases at J; junction bases unmatched: 7. CDR1 and CDR2 (germline): SGHDN, FVKESK. CDR3 in amino acids: CASSPGQGDAGNTIYF. In DNA form, the CDR3 reads TGTGCCAGCAGCCCCGGACAGGGTGATGCTGGAAACACCATATATTTT.